This entry describes one T cell receptor (beta chain). The table lists this clonotype with a count of one. The clone's antigen remains unknown. There are no base qualities to consult, and no much larger clone falls within one base. One read alone is a weak basis. These data are taken from a study of Graves' ophthalmopathy and Graves' hyperthyroidism listed by TCRdb under 2018. General notes on the study: Peripheral blood samples were taken at the time of initial diagnosis, before any treatment was given. To tell Graves' ophthalmopathy apart from Graves' hyperthyroidism, and to predict which patients would progress to ophthalmopathy, the study relied on TCR beta repertoire signatures. In total, 135 blood samples were TCR-sequenced: some 40 ophthalmopathy, around 75 hyperthyroidism and roughly 17 hyperthyroidism-to-ophthalmopathy patients. To explore V-J signatures distinguishing ophthalmopathy from hyperthyroidism, a discovery set of roughly 100 patients (roughly 42 ophthalmopathy, about 57 stable hyperthyroidism) was enrolled. The independent validation cohort included under 20 hyperthyroidism patients plus 17 patients who later progressed from hyperthyroidism to ophthalmopathy. T-cell repertoires of thyroid tissue and blood were compared in more than five hyperthyroidism patients. Following sampling, methimazole starting at 30 mg daily was administered to hyperthyroidism patients, and high-dose intravenous methylprednisolone was administered to ophthalmopathy patients.

The CDR3, from cysteine to phenylalanine, totals 15 residues. Only CDR3 DNA is held: 45 bases, read in frame from base 1. Relative to germline, V is 0 bases shorter and J is 5 bases shorter, with 11 bases between their ends. CDR1 SGHAT and CDR2 FQNNGV were looked up in the germline V gene. Ophthalmopathy patients were characterized by moderately to severely active disease, a Clinical Activity Score of at least 3, a NOSPECS grade of at least 4, and a disease duration under 3 months. Patients were excluded if they had other autoimmune diseases, uncontrolled infections, pregnancy or lactation. Diagnosis relied on clinical symptoms, serum thyroxine, TRAb, thyroid ultrasound and orbital computed tomography. PBMCs were isolated from about 9.2 ml of fresh peripheral blood by Ficoll-Paque density gradient centrifugation. Total RNA was extracted using Trizol reagent, and RNA quality was checked on an Agilent 2100 Bioanalyzer.

For repertoire sequencing, the TCR beta CDR3 regions were amplified from RNA transcripts. The first round of RT-PCR was done with HTBI primers and the Qiagen OneStep RT-PCR kit, and was followed by a second round of multiplex PCR, then size selection and purification. The libraries underwent paired-end sequencing with 100 bp reads on an Illumina HiSeq2000. The published analysis was carried out like this. SOAPnuke was used to process the reads, throwing out any read that had adapters, had uncalled bases, had a mean Phred below 15, or lacked an exact constant-primer or identifier match. COPE v1.2.5 was used to merge the high-quality paired reads. Each unique nucleotide sequence was treated as a clonotype, and MiTCR v1.1 was used to align the clonotypes to the IMGT TRB V, D and J references. The analysis was limited to V-J combinations with a frequency above 0.0001, which together covered 99.2% of the repertoires. For each V-J combination, a TCR clonal expansion and chaos score was defined as F50 clonal expansion divided by the chaos observed in the TCRdist matrix. Features were reduced by Welch's t-statistics and random forest to around 14 V-J combinations, which fed a naive Bayes classifier. The similarity between thyroid and blood repertoires was quantified using the Morisita-Horn index. The public reads were reanalyzed by TCRdb: fastp trimming at Q25, MiXCR alignment, in-frame beta chains only. One record per CDR3 amino acid sequence lists the most common genes and DNA. TCRdb, not the original authors, processed these V and J calls. The sample data list 740,000 or so distinct CDR3 sequences, and 35% to 50% of these were observed just once. The leading ten clones occupy approximately 43% of the sample.

Overall study results and their limits: The 13-signature model separated ophthalmopathy from stable hyperthyroidism with approximately 90% sensitivity and about 81% specificity in cross-validation, and 80%/75% in the test set. In validation, the model predicted ophthalmopathy progression with over 60% sensitivity and around 72% specificity; some 13 predicted patients were CT-confirmed with GO in a median of around 6.5 months. Sample size was not predetermined statistically, and investigators were not blinded to group allocation. Most expanded thyroid clonotypes with a frequency above 0.001 also appeared in blood, which suggests that blood repertoires may reflect the immune response in the thyroid.

The receptor chain draws on TRBV11-2 and TRBJ1-5; the D segment cannot be called with confidence. Material: peripheral blood. This clonotype was sampled from an adult man with Graves' ophthalmopathy. The sequenced DNA: TGTGCCAGCAGCTTAGATCCCGGTAGGCATCAGCCCCAGCATTTT. Its translation is CASSLDPGRHQPQHF.